This TCR beta chain is from a study of cytomegalovirus exposure and HLA in healthy donors. About the study: Of the donors genotyped, 398 in all, about 82% fell in the Caucasian-associated ancestry cluster. Study-wide findings and caveats: Later analysis reportedly placed an Asian-associated ancestry cluster below the roughly 670-donor mean in N-insertions. Most CMV-associated TCR beta chains appeared HLA-restricted in a later analysis. For most TCR sequences rarity was the rule, although some public TCRs occurred in many donors.

Primers for the PCR totalled 60 Vbeta and 13 Jbeta. Sequenced by immunoSEQ multiplex PCR; TCRdb stores in-frame clones only, minus some. Here the sample spans 130,000 or so clones, about three quarters being singletons. CDR1 is MNHNS and CDR2 is SASEGT in the germline V gene. After removal of 5 bases from V and 3 bases from J, the junction contained 6 bases not matched to a gene. The CDR3 is made up of 15 amino acids. Details on this clone: Its antigen is undetermined.

Sequenced sample: PBMCs. This sequence was found in a man aged 40-55 years in good health and CMV-seronegative. The J gene is TRBJ1-5, the V gene TRBV6-1, with TRBD1 matching 8 bases. The chain's CDR3 is CASSFPGQVNQPQHF. In DNA form, the CDR3 reads TGTGCCAGCAGTTTTCCGGGACAGGTCAATCAGCCCCAGCATTTT.